Listed below are T cell receptor beta chains from one sample, sequenced in a study of T-cell reconstitution after alpha-beta-depleted transplantation in children. TCRdb used MiXCR to reprocess the PCR reads, holding one entry per CDR3 protein. The sample carries 500,000 to 600,000 distinct CDR3 sequences, 27% recorded once. The source material was PBMCs, sampled before TCRalphabeta/CD19-depleted stem cell transplant. The receptors derive from a boy in the first two years of life with Wiskott-Aldrich syndrome, due to receive a stem cell transplant. CDR3s include the opening cysteine and the closing phenylalanine or tryptophan. Each record gives: V gene, D gene, J gene, clone size, CDR3 DNA, CDR3 protein. D genes are given only for firm matches. Size is stated for part of the rows, as once, few or many counts, or as a class when the clone is expanded.

TRBV20-1	TRBD1	TRBJ2-7	NA	TGCAGTGCTCGTCCCGGGACAGGCATGACCTACGAGCAGTACTTC	CSARPGTGMTYEQYF
TRBV20-1	TRBD2	TRBJ2-1	NA	TGCAGTGTAAGACTAGCGAGAAAGTACAATGAGCAGTTCTTC	CSVRLARKYNEQFF
TRBV4-1	NA	TRBJ2-2	NA	TGCGCCAGCAGCCAAGATTATAACAGGGCAAACACCGGGGAGCTGTTTTTT	CASSQDYNRANTGELFF
TRBV6-5	NA	TRBJ1-1	NA	TGTGCCAGTAACACGAACACTGAAGCTTTCTTT	CASNTNTEAFF
TRBV24-1	NA	TRBJ2-1	many	TGTGCCACCAGTGGGGTAAGCTACAATGAGCAGTTCTTC	CATSGVSYNEQFF
TRBV20-1	NA	TRBJ1-6	few	TGCAGTGCTAGAATGCAGGCCTTCTATAATTCACCCCTCCACTTT	CSARMQAFYNSPLHF
TRBV27	NA	TRBJ2-7	NA	TGTGCCAGCAGTTTAAGGGGGCCCGGGAGCGAGCAGTACTTC	CASSLRGPGSEQYF
TRBV6-4	NA	TRBJ2-3	NA	TGTGCCAGCAGTGAAGCGGCAGTAAGCACAGATACGCAGTATTTT	CASSEAAVSTDTQYF
TRBV27	NA	TRBJ1-5	NA	TGTGCCAGCAGCGACAGGCCTAGCAATCAGCCCCAGCATTTT	CASSDRPSNQPQHF
TRBV7-2	NA	TRBJ1-3	few	TGTGCCAGCAGCCCATCCAGTCCCGGGCCTGGAAACACCATATATTTT	CASSPSSPGPGNTIYF
TRBV28	NA	TRBJ2-5	NA	TGTGCCAGCATCGAAACGGGACGGCAAGAGACCCAGTACTTC	CASIETGRQETQYF
TRBV14	NA	TRBJ2-3	NA	TGTGCCAGCAGCCAAGAAGCCGAAGATACGCAGTATTTT	CASSQEAEDTQYF
TRBV7-8	NA	TRBJ2-5	NA	TGTGCCAGCACTATCTGGGGTTTCCAAGAGACCCAGTACTTC	CASTIWGFQETQYF
TRBV30	NA	TRBJ2-5	NA	TGTGCCTGGAGTCCTATAGGGGGGAGCGGGGAGACCCAGTACTTC	CAWSPIGGSGETQYF
TRBV25-1	TRBD2	TRBJ2-1	NA	TGTGCCAGCAGTGACCTAGCGGGACGGTCCTACAATGAGCAGTTCTTC	CASSDLAGRSYNEQFF
TRBV9	NA	TRBJ2-3	NA	TGTGCCAGCAGCGCCGAGGGAAGCCCAGATACGCAGTATTTT	CASSAEGSPDTQYF
TRBV12-3/TRBV12-4	NA	TRBJ2-7	NA	TGTGCCAGCAGTACCGTGGCTAACTACGAGCAGTACTTC	CASSTVANYEQYF
TRBV30	NA	TRBJ2-2	few	TGTGCCTGGAGCCGTATGTTTTTT	CAWSRMFF
TRBV15	TRBD1	TRBJ1-4	few	TGTGCCACCAGCATAGAGGGTCGACAGGGCCGTGAAAAACTGTTTTTT	CATSIEGRQGREKLFF
TRBV20-1	NA	TRBJ1-1	NA	TGCAGTGCTAGCCCGGGCCTTAGGAGGGGTGAAGCTTTCTTT	CSASPGLRRGEAFF
TRBV28	NA	TRBJ2-7	few	TGTGCCAGCAGTTTTCTGGACACCAATTACGAGCAGTACTTC	CASSFLDTNYEQYF
TRBV5-1	NA	TRBJ2-4	few	TGCGCCAGCAGCCGAGGACGTAGGCGGTACTTC	CASSRGRRRYF
TRBV3-1	TRBD2	TRBJ2-3	NA	TGTGCCAGCAGCCGCCAAAGCGGGAGGAAAACAGATACGCAGTATTTT	CASSRQSGRKTDTQYF
TRBV5-1	TRBD1	TRBJ2-7	once	TGCGCCAGCAGCCTCGGGGACAGGGTGTGGGAGCAGTACTTC	CASSLGDRVWEQYF
TRBV2	NA	TRBJ1-1	NA	TGTGCCAGCAGTGACCAGGGAAGTATCACTGAAGCTTTCTTT	CASSDQGSITEAFF
TRBV28	TRBD1	TRBJ1-6	NA	TGTGCCAGCAGCCCGTGGGTCGGACAGGGGTATTCACCCCTCCACTTT	CASSPWVGQGYSPLHF
TRBV27	NA	TRBJ2-3	few	TGTGCCAGCCGAACAGGGTGGGGCACAGATACGCAGTATTTT	CASRTGWGTDTQYF
TRBV29-1	NA	TRBJ2-1	NA	TGCAGCGTTGAGTTTACGGGCTCCTACAATGAGCAGTTCTTC	CSVEFTGSYNEQFF
TRBV6-1	NA	TRBJ2-1	few	TGTGCCAGCACCCAGGAGGACTTATACAATGAGCAGTTCTTC	CASTQEDLYNEQFF
TRBV4-1	NA	TRBJ1-1	few	TGCGCCAGCAGCCAAGATAGGTTCACTGAAGCTTTCTTT	CASSQDRFTEAFF
TRBV6-1	NA	TRBJ2-7	NA	TGTGCCAGAGAGGCGGAGGACCCTTCCTCCTACGAGCAGTACTTC	CAREAEDPSSYEQYF
TRBV7-6	NA	TRBJ2-5	NA	TGTGCCAGCAGTCAGGCCCTGGAGACCCAGTACTTC	CASSQALETQYF
TRBV20-1	TRBD1	TRBJ1-1	NA	TGCAGTGCTAGGTGGACAGGGGCCAACACTGAAGCTTTCTTT	CSARWTGANTEAFF
TRBV5-1	TRBD1	TRBJ1-1	few	TGCGCCAGCAGCCCGGGACAGAGGGAAGCTTTCTTT	CASSPGQREAFF
TRBV29-1	TRBD1	TRBJ1-2	few	TGCAGCGTTGAGGCTCTGGACAGGGGGTCAGGCTACACCTTC	CSVEALDRGSGYTF
TRBV20-1	TRBD1	TRBJ2-5	NA	TGCAGTGCTCACGGTGCGCAGGGGGCAAGGTACCAAGAGACCCAGTACTTC	CSAHGAQGARYQETQYF
TRBV12-3/TRBV12-4	NA	TRBJ2-4	few	TGTGCCAGCAGTCAGGCCAGGAACATTCAGTACTTC	CASSQARNIQYF
TRBV20-1	TRBD1	TRBJ2-3	NA	TGCAGTGCTAGGACAGGGCGAACAGATACGCAGTATTTT	CSARTGRTDTQYF
TRBV12-3/TRBV12-4	TRBD2	TRBJ2-3	NA	TGTGCCAGCACCTTGGGACTAGCGGGAGGGTTGATTTTCGCAGATACGCAGTATTTT	CASTLGLAGGLIFADTQYF
TRBV5-1	NA	TRBJ1-1	few	TGCGCCAGCAGGGATGCCGGGAACACTGAAGCTTTCTTT	CASRDAGNTEAFF
TRBV10-3	NA	TRBJ2-1	NA	TGTGCCATCAGTGCGGCAGTCATGAGCTCCTACAATGAGCAGTTCTTC	CAISAAVMSSYNEQFF
TRBV5-5	TRBD1	TRBJ2-2	few	TGTGCCAGCACCAAACTACAGGGGGTGTTCACCGGGGAGCTTTTTTTT	CASTKLQGVFTGELFF
TRBV6-1	NA	TRBJ1-3	NA	TGTGCCAGCAGAATGAACACAGGACTTACCTCTGGAAACACCATATATTTT	CASRMNTGLTSGNTIYF
TRBV11-1	NA	TRBJ1-3	NA	TGTGCCAGCACCCAGGGGCGATGGGAGGCGGACTCTGGAAACACCATATATTTT	CASTQGRWEADSGNTIYF
TRBV29-1	NA	TRBJ2-7	NA	TGCAGCGTTGGATACAGGGACCCCTACGAGCAGTACTTC	CSVGYRDPYEQYF
TRBV20-1	TRBD2	TRBJ2-7	few	TGCAGTGCTTCGGACTGGGGACTAGCGGGCTCCTACGAGCAGTACTTC	CSASDWGLAGSYEQYF
TRBV5-1	TRBD2	TRBJ2-3	NA	TGCGCCAGCAGCTTGGTGGCGGGAGGGTCCTACTATGATACGCAGTATTTT	CASSLVAGGSYYDTQYF
TRBV12-3/TRBV12-4	NA	TRBJ2-4	few	TGTGCCAGCAGTTTAGTGCAGGTGGAGGCCAAAAACATTCAGTACTTC	CASSLVQVEAKNIQYF
TRBV12-3/TRBV12-4	NA	TRBJ2-2	NA	TGTGCCAGCAGTTTGAGGTTCACCGGGGAGCTGTTTTTT	CASSLRFTGELFF
TRBV5-1	TRBD1	TRBJ1-6	few	TGCGCCAGCAGCCCCTCGGGGACAGGGAATTCACCCCTCCACTTT	CASSPSGTGNSPLHF
TRBV4-2	NA	TRBJ1-6	NA	TGTGCCAGCAGCCAAGATGCGGGGACATCTGTCTCCTATAATTCACCCCTCCACTTT	CASSQDAGTSVSYNSPLHF
TRBV6-2/TRBV6-3	TRBD2	TRBJ2-3	NA	TGTGCCAGCAGTTACCGTCTTAAGACTAGCGTATCGAGGGGGACAGATACGCAGTATTTT	CASSYRLKTSVSRGTDTQYF
TRBV5-6	NA	TRBJ1-4	many	TGTGCCAGCAGCTTGAGTAGGGGAGCGGAAAAACTGTTTTTT	CASSLSRGAEKLFF
TRBV12-3/TRBV12-4	NA	TRBJ2-5	NA	TGTGCCAGCAGTTTCTCGGGAGCCCCCCAAGAGACCCAGTACTTC	CASSFSGAPQETQYF
TRBV7-3	NA	TRBJ1-1	NA	TGTGCCAGCAGCTTAGAGGGACCCCAGCGTAGTGAAGCTTTCTTT	CASSLEGPQRSEAFF